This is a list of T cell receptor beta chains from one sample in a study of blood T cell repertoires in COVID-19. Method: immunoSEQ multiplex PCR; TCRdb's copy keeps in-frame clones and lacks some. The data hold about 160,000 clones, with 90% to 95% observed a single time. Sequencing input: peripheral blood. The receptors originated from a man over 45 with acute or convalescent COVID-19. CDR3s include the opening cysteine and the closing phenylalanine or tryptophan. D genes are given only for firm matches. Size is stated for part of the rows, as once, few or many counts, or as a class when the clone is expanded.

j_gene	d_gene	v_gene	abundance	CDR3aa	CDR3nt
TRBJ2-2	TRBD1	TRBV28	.	CASSLFVGQGSGELFF	TGTGCCAGCAGTTTATTTGTCGGACAGGGGTCCGGGGAGCTGTTTTTT
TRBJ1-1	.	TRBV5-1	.	CARERMGPEAFF	TGCGCCAGGGAGAGGATGGGGCCTGAAGCTTTCTTT
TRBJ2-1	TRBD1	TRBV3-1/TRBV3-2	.	CASNMGQPNEQFF	TGTGCCAGCAACATGGGACAGCCCAATGAGCAGTTCTTC
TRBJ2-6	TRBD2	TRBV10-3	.	CAISDGAGDAVPGANVLTF	TGTGCCATCAGTGACGGGGCGGGAGATGCGGTTCCTGGGGCCAACGTCCTGACTTTC
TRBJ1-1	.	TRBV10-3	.	CAISESTGWITEAFF	TGTGCCATCAGTGAGTCGACAGGCTGGATCACTGAAGCTTTCTTT
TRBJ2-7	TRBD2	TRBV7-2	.	CASSSSGRAGEQYF	TGTGCCAGCAGCTCCAGCGGGAGGGCGGGCGAGCAGTACTTC
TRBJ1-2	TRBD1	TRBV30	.	CAWSGTGTYGYTF	TGTGCCTGGAGTGGGACAGGAACCTATGGCTACACCTTC
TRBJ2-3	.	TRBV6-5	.	CASSYHEANTDTQYF	TGTGCCAGCAGTTATCACGAGGCTAACACAGATACGCAGTATTTT
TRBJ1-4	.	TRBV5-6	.	CASSLVLDEKLFF	TGTGCCAGCAGCTTGGTCTTAGATGAAAAACTGTTTTTT
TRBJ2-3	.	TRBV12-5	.	CASGFQVTPGTDTQYF	TGTGCTAGTGGCTTCCAAGTTACGCCGGGGACAGATACGCAGTATTTT
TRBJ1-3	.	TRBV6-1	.	CASSDRERTTGNTIYF	TGTGCCAGCAGTGACAGGGAACGTACCACTGGAAACACCATATATTTT
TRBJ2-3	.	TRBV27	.	CASSLYPHTDTQYF	TGTGCCAGCAGTTTATACCCACACACAGATACGCAGTATTTT
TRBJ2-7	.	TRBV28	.	CASASLGISYEQYF	TGTGCCAGCGCTTCTCTTGGCATCTCCTACGAGCAGTACTTC
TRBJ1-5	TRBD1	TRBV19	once	CASSGQVDQPQHF	TGTGCCAGTAGTGGACAGGTGGATCAGCCCCAGCATTTT
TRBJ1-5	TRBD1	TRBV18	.	CASSPGQGYQPQHF	TGTGCCAGCTCACCGGGACAGGGGTATCAGCCCCAGCATTTT
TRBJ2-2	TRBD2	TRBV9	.	CASSVEAGGLSTGELFF	TGTGCCAGCAGCGTAGAAGCGGGGGGGCTATCTACCGGGGAGCTGTTTTTT
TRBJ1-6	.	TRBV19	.	CASSISGTLNSPLHF	TGTGCCAGTAGTATCTCCGGGACACTTAATTCACCCCTCCACTTT
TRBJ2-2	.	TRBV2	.	CASSGTDTGELFF	TGTGCCAGCAGTGGGACAGACACCGGGGAGCTGTTTTTT
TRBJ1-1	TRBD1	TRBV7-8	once	CASSFGRGTEAFF	TGTGCCAGCAGCTTTGGCAGGGGGACTGAAGCTTTCTTT
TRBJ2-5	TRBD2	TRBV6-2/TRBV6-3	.	CASSYPSGGVSFEETQYF	TGTGCCAGCAGTTACCCTAGCGGGGGAGTATCTTTCGAAGAGACCCAGTACTTC
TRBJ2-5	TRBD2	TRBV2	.	CASSFQSSTSGGPLQETQYF	TGTGCCAGCAGCTTCCAATCTTCGACTAGCGGGGGGCCCCTCCAAGAGACCCAGTACTTC
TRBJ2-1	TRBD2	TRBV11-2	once	CASSLSGSGYNEQFF	TGTGCCAGCAGCTTAAGCGGGAGTGGTTACAATGAGCAGTTCTTC
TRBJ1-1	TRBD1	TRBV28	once	CASSQGNPGTGYAEAFF	TGTGCCAGCAGTCAAGGGAATCCCGGGACAGGGTACGCTGAAGCTTTCTTT
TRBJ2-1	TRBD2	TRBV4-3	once	CASSPSGGAHNEQFF	TGCGCCAGCAGCCCGAGCGGGGGGGCCCACAATGAGCAGTTCTTC
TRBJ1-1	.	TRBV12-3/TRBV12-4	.	CASSPRGKAEAFF	TGTGCCAGCAGCCCTCGCGGAAAAGCTGAAGCTTTCTTT
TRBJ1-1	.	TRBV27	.	CASSLSRRPGFRLRGTEAFF	TGTGCCAGCAGTTTATCCCGGCGCCCAGGGTTCCGGTTACGTGGCACTGAAGCTTTCTTT
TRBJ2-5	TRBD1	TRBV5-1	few	CASSRDRGNGETQYF	TGCGCCAGCAGCAGGGACAGGGGGAATGGGGAGACCCAGTACTTC
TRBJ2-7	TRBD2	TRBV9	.	CASSVGVAGGSVYEQYF	TGTGCCAGCAGCGTAGGGGTAGCGGGAGGTTCTGTTTACGAGCAGTACTTC
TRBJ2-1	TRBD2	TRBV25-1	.	CASSGTSGGAEEQFF	TGTGCCAGCAGTGGGACTAGCGGGGGGGCCGAAGAGCAGTTCTTC
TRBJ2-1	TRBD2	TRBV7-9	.	CASSLVLAEYNEQFF	TGTGCCAGCAGCTTAGTACTAGCGGAGTACAATGAGCAGTTCTTC
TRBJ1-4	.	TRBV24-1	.	CATSDSGLEKLFF	TGTGCCACCAGTGATTCTGGACTAGAAAAACTGTTTTTT
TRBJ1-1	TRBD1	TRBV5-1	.	CASSRSIQQGLTEAFF	TGCGCCAGCAGCCGATCCATTCAACAGGGGCTTACTGAAGCTTTCTTT
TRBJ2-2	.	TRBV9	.	CASSVEGGDPTGELFF	TGTGCCAGCAGCGTAGAAGGCGGCGATCCCACCGGGGAGCTGTTTTTT
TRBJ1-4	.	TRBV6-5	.	CASSTGTLNEKLFF	TGTGCCAGCAGCACCGGGACACTAAATGAAAAACTGTTTTTT
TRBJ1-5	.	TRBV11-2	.	CASSLDGRLNQPQHF	TGTGCCAGCAGCTTAGATGGTCGGTTAAATCAGCCCCAGCATTTT
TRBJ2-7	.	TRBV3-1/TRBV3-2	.	CASSHSGGYYEQYF	TGTGCCAGCAGCCACTCCGGGGGATATTACGAGCAGTACTTC
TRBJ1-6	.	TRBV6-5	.	CASTLTANSPLHF	TGTGCCAGCACCCTGACAGCTAATTCACCCCTCCACTTT
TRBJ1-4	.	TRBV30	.	CAWSVEGDQPRGEKLFF	TGTGCCTGGAGTGTAGAGGGGGACCAACCACGGGGTGAAAAACTGTTTTTT
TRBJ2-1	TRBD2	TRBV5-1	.	CASSLGLAGVDEQFF	TGCGCCAGCAGCTTGGGCCTAGCGGGAGTAGATGAGCAGTTCTTC
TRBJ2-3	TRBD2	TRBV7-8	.	CASSLRLARLSSTDTQYF	TGTGCCAGCAGCTTAAGACTAGCGCGACTATCTAGCACAGATACGCAGTATTTT
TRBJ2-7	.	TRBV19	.	CASSIAPGVYEQYF	TGTGCCAGTAGTATAGCGCCAGGGGTCTACGAGCAGTACTTC
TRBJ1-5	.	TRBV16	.	CASSQSGTGIRGQPQHF	TGTGCCAGCAGCCAATCAGGTACGGGGATTCGCGGGCAGCCCCAGCATTTT
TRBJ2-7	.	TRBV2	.	CASKGGVEQYF	TGTGCCAGCAAGGGCGGGGTCGAGCAGTACTTC
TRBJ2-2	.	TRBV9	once	CASGRDLSNTGELFF	TGTGCCAGCGGGCGGGACCTGTCGAACACCGGGGAGCTGTTTTTT
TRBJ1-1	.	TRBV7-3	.	CASSLMAGRDTEAFF	TGTGCCAGCAGCTTAATGGCAGGGAGGGACACTGAAGCTTTCTTT
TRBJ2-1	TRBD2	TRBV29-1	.	CSAPSGTSGYNEQFF	TGCAGCGCACCCTCCGGGACTAGCGGTTACAATGAGCAGTTCTTC
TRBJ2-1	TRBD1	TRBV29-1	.	CSVGGQGKGEQFF	TGCAGCGTTGGGGGACAGGGGAAGGGTGAGCAGTTCTTC
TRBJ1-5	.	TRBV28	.	CASSLGEHQPQHF	TGTGCCAGCAGTTTAGGGGAGCATCAGCCCCAGCATTTT
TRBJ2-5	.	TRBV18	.	CASSPLTGETQYF	TGTGCCAGCTCACCGCTGACCGGGGAGACCCAGTACTTC
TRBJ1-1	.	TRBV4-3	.	CATSQLGHTRTEAFF	TGCGCCACCAGCCAACTAGGCCATACGCGGACTGAAGCTTTCTTT
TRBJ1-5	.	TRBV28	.	CASSFGRGKPQHF	TGTGCCAGCAGTTTTGGCAGAGGGAAGCCCCAGCATTTT